This T cell receptor beta chain emerged from a study of vaccination and CD4 T cells after COVID-19. For the study at large: Post-COVID samples were collected a median about 94 days following diagnosis, spanning 35 to 161.

As concerns this clonotype: The antigen is unknown.

Germline-derived CDR1 and CDR2 are KGHSH and LQKENI. Trimming pared 2 bases from V and 4 bases from J, leaving 12 bases between. This CDR3 is built from 15 residues. Time point specified: late sampling 161 to 241 days after vaccination in three convalescent patients. TCRdb processed the PCR reads anew with MiXCR; each CDR3 protein has one entry. The data show about 29,000 distinct CDR3 sequences, around 49% seen once. Study conclusions and caveats: Convalescent patients' clones that were vaccine-specific were spike mono-reactive in 304 of 307 cases. The study examined relatively few convalescent patients and included no early post-infection timepoints.

The TCR sequence derives from a human donor who had recovered from COVID-19. Source: CD4+ T cells from blood, taken about 7 months after SARS-CoV-2 vaccination. The chain couples TRBV18 to TRBJ1-5, with D perhaps TRBD1 (5 bases). The CDR3 spells CASSPSAQVNQPQHF. CDR3 DNA: TGTGCCAGCTCACCATCGGCACAGGTGAATCAGCCCCAGCATTTT.